The TCR beta chain under discussion was sequenced for a study of T cells after yellow fever vaccination. At least ten counts were recorded for this clonotype. Its antigen is currently unknown. Study-wide points: By day 5 rather than day 15, the secondary response had peaked, though it was weaker.

The germline V gene has CDR1 SGHDN and CDR2 FVKESK. Trimming removed 3 bases from V and 0 bases from J, with 12 bases in between. This CDR3 has 15 amino acids. One entry per CDR3 protein results from TCRdb running MiXCR on the 5' RACE reads. This sample has around 120,000 distinct CDR3 sequences, with 6.5% to 9% found just once. The starting material was CD4+ T cells sorted from PBMCs, obtained about 49 days after the first yellow fever vaccination. The chain links TRBV14 to TRBJ2-7; either TRBD1 or TRBD2 may fit D (5 bases each). The receptor was isolated from a young man who received the YFV17D yellow fever vaccine. CDR3 in DNA: TGTGCCAGCAGCCACGGGTTGGGGGTCTCCTACGAGCAGTACTTC. Protein product: CASSHGLGVSYEQYF. The full variable domain, in which reference TRBV14 and TRBJ2-7 provide the parts outside the CDR3, is EAGVTQFPSHSVIEKGQTVTLRCDPISGHDNLYWYRRVMGKEIKFLLHFVKESKQDESGMPNNRFLAERTGGTYSTLKVQPAELEDSGVYFCASSHGLGVSYEQYFGPGTRLTVT.